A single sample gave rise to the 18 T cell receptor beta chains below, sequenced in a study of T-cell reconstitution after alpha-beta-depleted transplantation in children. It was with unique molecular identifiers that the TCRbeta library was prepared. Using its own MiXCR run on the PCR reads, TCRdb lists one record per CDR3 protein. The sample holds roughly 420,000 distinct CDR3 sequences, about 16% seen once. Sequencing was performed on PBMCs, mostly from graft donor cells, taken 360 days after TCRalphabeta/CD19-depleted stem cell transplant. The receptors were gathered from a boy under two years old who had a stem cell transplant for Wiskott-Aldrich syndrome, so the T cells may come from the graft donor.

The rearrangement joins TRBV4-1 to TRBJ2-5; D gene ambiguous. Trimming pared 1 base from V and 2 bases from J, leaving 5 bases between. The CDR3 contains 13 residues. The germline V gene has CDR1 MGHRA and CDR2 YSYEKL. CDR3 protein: CASSQAPQETQYF. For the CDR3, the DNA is TGCGCCAGCAGCCAAGCTCCACAAGAGACCCAGTACTTC.

The CDR3, as DNA: TGTGCCACCAGTACTAGCGGGGGAGGCTACAATGAGCAGTTCTTC. This encodes CATSTSGGGYNEQFF. This chain uses TRBV15 with TRBJ2-1, with 11 bases identical to TRBD2. CDR3 size: 15 residues. V trimming: 6 bases; J trimming: 3 bases; junction bases outside the gene matches: 4. In germline, CDR1 is LNHNV, CDR2 YYDKDF (reference sequence).

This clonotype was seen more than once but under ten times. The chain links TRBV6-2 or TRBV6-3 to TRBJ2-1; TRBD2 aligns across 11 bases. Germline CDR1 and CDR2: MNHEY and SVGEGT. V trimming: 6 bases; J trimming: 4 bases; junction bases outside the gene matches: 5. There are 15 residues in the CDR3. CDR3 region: CASRIAGGPYNEQFF. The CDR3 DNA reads TGTGCCAGCAGGATAGCGGGAGGGCCGTACAATGAGCAGTTCTTC.

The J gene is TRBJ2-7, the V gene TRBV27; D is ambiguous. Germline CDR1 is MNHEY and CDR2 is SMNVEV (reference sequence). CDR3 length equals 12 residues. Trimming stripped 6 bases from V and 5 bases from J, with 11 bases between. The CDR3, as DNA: TGTGCCAGCAGCCCCCCGAGCCACGAGCAGTACTTC. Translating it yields CASSPPSHEQYF.

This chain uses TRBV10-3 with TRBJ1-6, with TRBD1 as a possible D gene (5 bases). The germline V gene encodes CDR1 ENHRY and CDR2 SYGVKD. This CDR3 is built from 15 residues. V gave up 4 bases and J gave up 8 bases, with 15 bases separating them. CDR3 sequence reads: CAISGTGPGHSPLHF. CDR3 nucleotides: TGTGCCATCAGTGGTACAGGCCCAGGGCATTCACCCCTCCACTTT.

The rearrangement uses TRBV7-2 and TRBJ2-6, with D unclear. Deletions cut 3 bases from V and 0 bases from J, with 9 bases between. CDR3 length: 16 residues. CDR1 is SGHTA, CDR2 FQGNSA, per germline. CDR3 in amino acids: CASSLRPNSGANVLTF. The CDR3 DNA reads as TGTGCCAGCAGCTTGCGGCCGAACTCTGGGGCCAACGTCCTGACTTTC.

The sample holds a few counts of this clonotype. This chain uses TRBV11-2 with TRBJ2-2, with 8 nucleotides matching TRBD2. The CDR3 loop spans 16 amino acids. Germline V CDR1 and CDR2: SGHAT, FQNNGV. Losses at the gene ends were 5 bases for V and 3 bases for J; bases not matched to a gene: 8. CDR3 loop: CASSPQTSAHTGELFF. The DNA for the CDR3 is TGTGCCAGCAGCCCCCAGACTAGCGCCCACACCGGGGAGCTGTTTTTT.

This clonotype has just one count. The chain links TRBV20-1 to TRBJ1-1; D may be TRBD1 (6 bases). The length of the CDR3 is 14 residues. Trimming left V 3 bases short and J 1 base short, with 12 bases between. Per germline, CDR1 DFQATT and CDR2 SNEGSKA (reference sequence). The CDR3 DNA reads TGCAGTGCTAGTAGGGGGAGTGAGAACACTGAAGCTTTCTTT. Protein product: CSASRGSENTEAFF.

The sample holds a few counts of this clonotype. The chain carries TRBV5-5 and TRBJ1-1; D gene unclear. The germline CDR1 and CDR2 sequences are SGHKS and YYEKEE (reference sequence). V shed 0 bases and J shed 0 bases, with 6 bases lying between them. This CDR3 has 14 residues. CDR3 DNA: TGTGCCAGCAGCTTGGTGCAGTTGAACACTGAAGCTTTCTTT. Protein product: CASSLVQLNTEAFF.

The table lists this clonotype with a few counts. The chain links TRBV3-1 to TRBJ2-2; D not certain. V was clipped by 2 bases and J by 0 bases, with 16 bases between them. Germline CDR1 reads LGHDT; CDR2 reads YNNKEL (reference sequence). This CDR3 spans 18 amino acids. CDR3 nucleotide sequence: TGTGCCAGCAGCCAAAACTCGATGGCGGCCTCGAACACCGGGGAGCTGTTTTTT. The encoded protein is CASSQNSMAASNTGELFF.

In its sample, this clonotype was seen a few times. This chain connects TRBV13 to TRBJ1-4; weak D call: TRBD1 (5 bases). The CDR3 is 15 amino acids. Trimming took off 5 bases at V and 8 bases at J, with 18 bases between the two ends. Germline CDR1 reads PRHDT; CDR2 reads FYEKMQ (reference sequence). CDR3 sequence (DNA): TGTGCCAGCAGCCCTAGAAGGGGTACGAGGGAAAAACTGTTTTTT. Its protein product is CASSPRRGTREKLFF.

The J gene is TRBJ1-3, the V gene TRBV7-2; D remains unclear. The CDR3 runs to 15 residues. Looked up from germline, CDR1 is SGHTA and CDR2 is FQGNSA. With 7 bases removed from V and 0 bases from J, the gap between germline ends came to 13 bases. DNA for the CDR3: TGTGCCAGCACCATTGACGGGTTCTCTGGAAACACCATATATTTT. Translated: CASTIDGFSGNTIYF.

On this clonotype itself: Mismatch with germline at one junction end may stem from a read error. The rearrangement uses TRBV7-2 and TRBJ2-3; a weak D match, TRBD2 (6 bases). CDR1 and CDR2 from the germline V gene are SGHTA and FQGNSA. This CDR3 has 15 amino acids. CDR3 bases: TGTGCCAGCAGCTTAGTCCTAGCGCCCACAGATACGCTGTATTTT. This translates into CASSLVLAPTDTLYF.

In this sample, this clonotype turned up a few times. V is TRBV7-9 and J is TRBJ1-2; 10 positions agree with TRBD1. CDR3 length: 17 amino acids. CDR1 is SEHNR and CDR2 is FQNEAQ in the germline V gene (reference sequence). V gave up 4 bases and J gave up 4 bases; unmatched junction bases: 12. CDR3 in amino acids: CASSSERDRGFPYGYTF. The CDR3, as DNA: TGTGCCAGCAGCTCCGAACGGGACAGGGGCTTTCCCTATGGCTACACCTTC. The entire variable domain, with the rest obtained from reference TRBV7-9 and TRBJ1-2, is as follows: DTGVSQNPRHKITKRGQNVTFRCDPISEHNRLYWYRQTLGQGPEFLTYFQNEAQLEKSRLLSDRFSAERPKGSFSTLEIQRTEQGDSAMYLCASSSERDRGFPYGYTFGSGTRLTVV.

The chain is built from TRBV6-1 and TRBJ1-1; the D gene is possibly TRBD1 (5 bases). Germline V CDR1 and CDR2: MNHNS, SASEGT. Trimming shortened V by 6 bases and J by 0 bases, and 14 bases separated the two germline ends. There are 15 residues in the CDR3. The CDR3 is CASSPLGTVNTEAFF. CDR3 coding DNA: TGTGCCAGCAGCCCCTTAGGGACTGTGAACACTGAAGCTTTCTTT.

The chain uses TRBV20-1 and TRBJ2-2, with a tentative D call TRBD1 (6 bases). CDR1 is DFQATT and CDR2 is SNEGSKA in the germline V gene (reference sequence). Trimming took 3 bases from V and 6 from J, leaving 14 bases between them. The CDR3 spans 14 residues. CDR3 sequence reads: CSARQDSLPGELFF. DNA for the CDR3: TGCAGTGCTAGGCAGGACAGTTTGCCCGGGGAGCTGTTTTTT.

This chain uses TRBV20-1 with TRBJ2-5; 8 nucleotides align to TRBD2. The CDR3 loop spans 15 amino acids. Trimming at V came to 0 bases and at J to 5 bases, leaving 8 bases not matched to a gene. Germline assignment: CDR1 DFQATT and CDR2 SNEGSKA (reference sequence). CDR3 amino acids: CSARDVSGASETQYF. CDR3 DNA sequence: TGCAGTGCTAGAGACGTTAGCGGGGCCTCGGAGACCCAGTACTTC.

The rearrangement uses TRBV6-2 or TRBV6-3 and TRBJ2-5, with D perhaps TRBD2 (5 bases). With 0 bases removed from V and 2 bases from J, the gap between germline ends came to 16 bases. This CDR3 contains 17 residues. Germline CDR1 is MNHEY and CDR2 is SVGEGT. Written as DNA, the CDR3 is TGTGCCAGCAGTTACTCGGGCCCAGCGGCCCTACAAGAGACCCAGTACTTC. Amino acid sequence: CASSYSGPAALQETQYF.